The 13 T cell receptor beta chains below all came from one sample that was sequenced in a study of blood T cell repertoires in COVID-19. Sequencing was performed with immunoSEQ multiplex PCR; in TCRdb, only in-frame clones are kept and a portion is missing. The table shows about 120,000 clones, with around 86% occurring only once. The sequenced material came from peripheral blood. Receptors were obtained from a woman older than 75 with acute or convalescent COVID-19.

The chain combines TRBV5-8 with TRBJ1-5, with D unresolved. V shed 4 bases and J shed 0 bases, with 5 bases lying between them. Per the germline V gene, CDR1 is SGHTS and CDR2 is YDEGEE. The CDR3 runs to 13 residues. The CDR3 loop reads CASSPYSNQPQHF. The CDR3 nucleotides read TGTGCCAGCAGCCCTTATAGCAATCAGCCCCAGCATTTT.

This clone has only one observation. This chain joins TRBV19 and TRBJ2-1; D remains unclear. The CDR3 is 11 amino acids. The germline CDR1 and CDR2 sequences are LNHDA and SQIVND (reference sequence). V lost 5 bases to trimming and J lost 4 bases, with 3 bases between them. In nucleotides, the CDR3 is TGTGCCAGTAGTCAATACAATGAGCAGTTCTTC. Encoded protein: CASSQYNEQFF.

This clone showed up just a few times. V gene TRBV11-1 combines with J gene TRBJ2-2; D remains ambiguous. There are 15 residues in the CDR3. CDR1 and CDR2 (germline): SGHAT, FQDESV (reference sequence). Trimming cost V 5 bases and J 4 bases, with 14 bases left between them. The CDR3, as DNA: TGTGCCAGCAGCCCGGGTCTCAGAATCACCGGGGAGCTGTTTTTT. This encodes CASSPGLRITGELFF.

The rearrangement links TRBV7-2 to TRBJ2-5, with no clear D. The CDR3 consists of 13 residues. Germline CDR1 SGHTA, CDR2 FQGNSA. V gave up 4 bases and J gave up 5 bases, with 11 bases separating them. Here the CDR3 reads CASSYGARETQYF. CDR3 coding DNA: TGTGCCAGCAGCTACGGAGCAAGGGAGACCCAGTACTTC.

This clone was seen more than once but under ten times. The chain has TRBV7-6 and TRBJ1-1, with D tentatively TRBD1 (5 bases). The V gene's germline CDR1 is SGHVS and CDR2 FNYEAQ. The CDR3 totals 14 residues. V was shortened by 8 bases and J by 6 bases, with 19 bases between the two germline ends. In DNA form, the CDR3 reads TGTGCCAGCTCACAGCCCCAGGGTGGGGCTGAAGCTTTCTTT. Amino acids: CASSQPQGGAEAFF. Full variable domain (outside the CDR3, taken from reference TRBV7-6 and TRBJ1-1): GAGVSQSPRYKVTKRGQDVALRCDPISGHVSLYWYRQALGQGPEFLTYFNYEAQQDKSGLPNDRFSAERPEGSISTLTIQRTEQRDSAMYRCASSQPQGGAEAFFGQGTRLTVV.

This chain links TRBV7-7 with TRBJ2-5; 8 bases are shared with TRBD1. The V segment lost 3 bases and the J segment 7 bases; nucleotides outside the gene matches: 13. The CDR3 has 16 amino acids. CDR1 SSHAT and CDR2 FNYEAQ come from the germline V gene (reference sequence). Here the CDR3 reads CASSLEDRVGVGTQYF. For the CDR3, the DNA is TGTGCCAGCAGCTTGGAGGACAGGGTGGGAGTAGGGACCCAGTACTTC.

The J gene is TRBJ1-2, the V gene TRBV18; TRBD1 might be the D (5 bases). The CDR3 has 14 residues. Germline V gene data show CDR1 as KGHSH and CDR2 as LQKENI. Trimming cost V 4 bases and J 5 bases, with 14 bases left between them. As DNA, the CDR3 is TGTGCCAGCTCACATGAGACAGCCGCTTATGGCTACACCTTC. This gives the protein CASSHETAAYGYTF. Filled out from reference TRBV18 and TRBJ1-2, the complete variable domain reads NAGVMQNPRHLVRRRGQEARLRCSPMKGHSHVYWYRQLPEEGLKFMVYLQKENIIDESGMPKERFSAEFPKEGPSILRIQQVVRGDSAAYFCASSHETAAYGYTFGSGTRLTVV.

V and J are TRBV6-5 and TRBJ1-1; a possible D gene is TRBD1 (6 bases). V lost 11 bases and J lost 8, with 21 bases in between. The CDR3 loop spans 13 amino acids. CDR1 is MNHEY and CDR2 is SVGAGI in the germline V gene. Here the CDR3 DNA reads TGTGCCTCTAGGGACGGGGACATCACCGAAGCTTTCTTT. This gives the protein CASRDGDITEAFF.

The CDR3 reads CSVDAGGLEQFF. In nucleotides, the CDR3 is TGCAGCGTTGATGCGGGGGGACTTGAGCAGTTCTTC. The chain recombines TRBV29-1 with TRBJ2-1; 8 nucleotides line up with TRBD2. CDR3 length equals 12 residues. Germline CDR1 SQVTM, CDR2 ANQGSEA. Trimming took 3 bases from V and 9 from J; bases not matched to a gene: 4.

The chain combines TRBV6-5 with TRBJ1-5; the D is unclear. Per germline, CDR1 MNHEY and CDR2 SVGAGI. Trimming pared 6 bases from V and 0 bases from J, leaving 9 bases between. The CDR3 spans 14 residues. CDR3 in DNA: TGTGCCAGCAGGCAGGTTGATAGCAATCAGCCCCAGCATTTT. The encoded protein is CASRQVDSNQPQHF.

A few counts support this clone. The genes are TRBV7-3 and TRBJ1-6, with TRBD1 as a possible D gene (6 bases). The CDR3 totals 16 residues. V was cut by 5 bases and J by 0 bases, with 11 bases left in between. The germline V gene encodes CDR1 SGHTA and CDR2 FQGTGA. DNA for the CDR3: TGTGCCAGCAGCCCGGGGGGCGGCTCCTATAATTCACCCCTCCACTTT. It codes for CASSPGGGSYNSPLHF. The entire variable domain, with the rest obtained from reference TRBV7-3 and TRBJ1-6, is as follows: GAGVSQTPSNKVTEKGKYVELRCDPISGHTALYWYRQSLGQGPEFLIYFQGTGAADDSGLPNDRFFAVRPEGSVSTLKIQRTERGDSAVYLCASSPGGGSYNSPLHFGNGTRLTVT.

The chain combines TRBV11-2 with TRBJ2-5; D gene uncertain. V lost 3 bases to trimming and J lost 3 bases, with 14 bases between them. The CDR3 extends over 15 amino acids. The germline gives CDR1 SGHAT, CDR2 FQNNGV. The chain's CDR3 is CASSLGRSAKETQYF. In DNA form, the CDR3 reads TGTGCCAGCAGCTTGGGCAGGTCGGCCAAAGAGACCCAGTACTTC.

The rearrangement joins TRBV5-8 to TRBJ2-1; tentatively, D is TRBD2 (5 bases). This CDR3 is built from 12 residues. Germline lookup yields CDR1 SGHTS and CDR2 YDEGEE. Trimming removed 6 bases at V and 8 bases at J, with 12 bases between. The CDR3 protein is CASTLGGHEQFF. The DNA of the CDR3 is TGTGCCAGCACACTCGGAGGCCATGAGCAGTTCTTC.